The present entry profiles one T cell receptor (beta chain) with its context. V was clipped by 3 bases and J by 5 bases, with 13 bases between them. CDR3 size: 14 residues. Each CDR3 protein gets one entry after TCRdb re-called the PCR reads with MiXCR. Among around 15,000 distinct CDR3 sequences listed, about 53% were seen once. The data were taken from a study of tumor-infiltrating lymphocytes in oesophageal squamous cell carcinoma. The rearrangement uses TRBV12-3 or TRBV12-4 and TRBJ2-5, with a possible D match to TRBD1 (5 bases). Source material: esophageal tumor tissue. The receptor's source is a male donor with esophageal squamous cell carcinoma. The CDR3 loop is CASSLSGLVETQYF. CDR3 coding DNA: TGTGCCAGCAGTTTGTCAGGGTTGGTCGAGACCCAGTACTTC.